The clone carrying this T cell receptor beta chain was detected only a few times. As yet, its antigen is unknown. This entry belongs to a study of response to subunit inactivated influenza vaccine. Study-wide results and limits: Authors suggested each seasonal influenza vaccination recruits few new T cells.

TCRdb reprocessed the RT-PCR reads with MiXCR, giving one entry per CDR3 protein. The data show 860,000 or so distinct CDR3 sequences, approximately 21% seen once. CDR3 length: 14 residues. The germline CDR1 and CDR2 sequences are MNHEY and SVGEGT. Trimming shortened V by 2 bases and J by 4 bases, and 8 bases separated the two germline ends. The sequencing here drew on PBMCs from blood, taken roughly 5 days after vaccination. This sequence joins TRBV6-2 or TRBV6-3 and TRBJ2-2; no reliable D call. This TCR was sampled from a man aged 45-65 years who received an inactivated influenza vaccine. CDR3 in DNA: TGTGCCAGCAGTTACAATGGGGTCACCGGGGAGCTGTTTTTT. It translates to CASSYNGVTGELFF.